The 15 T cell receptor beta chains below all came from one sample that was sequenced in a study of T-cell reconstitution after alpha-beta-depleted transplantation in children. Unique molecular identifiers were incorporated into the prepared TCRbeta library. TCRdb reprocessed the PCR reads via MiXCR and lists one record per CDR3 protein. The repertoire includes some 340,000 distinct CDR3 sequences, under 13% of them detected once, and 2% to 3% sits in the top ten. The material sequenced was PBMCs from the stem cell graft donor, taken from the stem cell graft. The receptors come from a human donor who donated a stem cell graft to a child with acute lymphoblastic leukemia.

Concerning this clonotype: This may be a read error, as it is one base from a much larger clone. The chain employs TRBV20-1 and TRBJ1-4; D is perhaps TRBD1 (5 bases). V lost 8 bases and J lost 8, with 15 bases in between. The CDR3 contains 12 residues. Germline V gene data show CDR1 as DFQATT and CDR2 as SNEGSKA (reference sequence). The CDR3 region has the DNA TGCAGTCAACGGGCAGGGAACGAAAAACTGTTTTTT. Translated, it gives CSQRAGNEKLFF.

This chain joins TRBV5-1 and TRBJ2-7; D possibly corresponds to TRBD1 (6 bases). Deletions cut 3 bases from V and 3 bases from J, with 13 bases between. The CDR3 consists of 14 residues. The germline V gene has CDR1 SGHRS and CDR2 YFSETQ. This chain's CDR3 is CASSSTGILYEQYF. CDR3 DNA sequence: TGCGCCAGCAGCTCTACAGGGATTCTCTACGAGCAGTACTTC.

The gene calls are TRBV12-3 or TRBV12-4 and TRBJ2-1; TRBD2 matches at 9 bases. The CDR3 consists of 16 residues. With V trimmed by 2 bases and J by 5 bases, 7 bases remained unmatched. The CDR3 DNA reads as TGTGCCAGCAGTTTACGGCTAGCGGGAAGAGACAATGAGCAGTTCTTC. Its protein is CASSLRLAGRDNEQFF.

This clonotype occurred a few times. The chain recombines TRBV29-1 with TRBJ2-6; D gene uncertain. Looked up from germline, CDR1 is SQVTM and CDR2 is ANQGSEA. Deletions cut 6 bases from V and 1 base from J, with 4 bases between. The CDR3 loop spans 12 amino acids. The CDR3 loop is CSVISGANVLTF. The CDR3 DNA reads as TGCAGCGTAATTTCTGGGGCCAACGTCCTGACTTTC.

This clonotype was counted a few times. V is TRBV27 and J is TRBJ2-2, with 7 bases lining up with TRBD1. From germline, CDR1 is MNHEY and CDR2 SMNVEV (reference sequence). Unmatched junction bases numbered 0, after V lost 8 bases and J lost 3 bases. The CDR3 is made up of 12 amino acids. The CDR3: CASGQDTGELFF. CDR3 in DNA: TGTGCCAGCGGACAGGACACCGGGGAGCTGTTTTTT.

This clonotype has more than one count but fewer than ten. The chain recombines TRBV4-1 with TRBJ2-1; 9 bases are a match to TRBD2. The CDR3 length is 24 residues. The J segment lost 2 bases and the V segment lost 1 base, leaving 27 bases of the junction unmatched. CDR1 is MGHRA, CDR2 YSYEKL, per germline. CDR3 nucleotide sequence: TGCGCCAGCAGCCAAGGGGTCCTCAAGCCCCGTCCGGAGGGCGGGAGGGCCGCCTACAATGAGCAGTTCTTC. Translating it yields CASSQGVLKPRPEGGRAAYNEQFF.

In its sample, this clonotype was seen a few times. CDR3 protein: CASSLYVGQTPNNEQFF. The CDR3 bases are TGTGCCAGCAGTTTATATGTCGGACAGACCCCGAACAATGAGCAGTTCTTC. This chain connects TRBV28 to TRBJ2-1; D is perhaps TRBD1 (6 bases). V gave up 1 base and J gave up 5 bases, with 18 bases separating them. The V gene's germline CDR1 is MDHEN and CDR2 SYDVKM. This CDR3 contains 17 residues.

The gene calls are TRBV7-6 and TRBJ2-3; 10 bases line up with TRBD2. The ends lost 5 bases at V and 4 bases at J; junction bases unmatched: 12. This CDR3 is 17 amino acids long. Germline loops: CDR1 SGHVS, CDR2 FNYEAQ. CDR3 residues: CASSLGASGSQSDTQYF. The DNA for the CDR3 is TGTGCCAGCAGCCTCGGGGCTAGCGGGAGTCAGTCAGATACGCAGTATTTT.

The V and J genes are TRBV5-1 and TRBJ2-1; 12 bases map to TRBD2. V shed 4 bases, J shed 10 bases, and the junction held 6 bases outside the gene matches. The CDR3 totals 14 residues. In germline, CDR1 is SGHRS, CDR2 YFSETQ. CDR3 in DNA: TGCGCCAGCAGCGTGGGACTAGCGGGTGAAGAGCAGTTCTTC. Translation: CASSVGLAGEEQFF.

The chain recombines TRBV5-1 with TRBJ1-6; unclear D gene. Germline CDR1 reads SGHRS; CDR2 reads YFSETQ. V lost 0 bases to trimming and J lost 10 bases, with 17 bases between them. The CDR3 length is 16 residues. CDR3 nucleotide sequence: TGCGCCAGCAGCTTGGATCGGGATCCGCGAAGGTCACCCCTCCACTTT. Its translation is CASSLDRDPRRSPLHF.

This rearrangement joins TRBV29-1 to TRBJ2-5; D not resolved. Trimming took off 7 bases at V and 5 bases at J, with 11 bases between the two ends. From germline, CDR1 is SQVTM and CDR2 ANQGSEA. This CDR3 is built from 11 residues. As DNA, the CDR3 is TGCAGCGCAAGCCGCGCCGAGACCCAGTACTTC. Translating it yields CSASRAETQYF.

This clonotype was observed many times. The chain carries TRBV20-1 and TRBJ2-2; 10 positions agree with TRBD2. This CDR3 region has 15 residues. After removal of 5 bases from V and 7 bases from J, the junction contained 10 bases not matched to a gene. Germline V gives CDR1 DFQATT, CDR2 SNEGSKA (reference sequence). The CDR3 nucleotides read TGCAGTGCTGTCCATAGCGGGAGGAATCACGGGGAGCTGTTTTTT. It translates to CSAVHSGRNHGELFF.

The chain uses TRBV28 and TRBJ2-1; D unclear. CDR1 MDHEN and CDR2 SYDVKM come from the germline V gene. V lost 3 bases, J lost 9 bases, and 9 bases lay in between. CDR3 length equals 12 residues. The chain's CDR3 is CASSLLTLEQFF. The CDR3 DNA is TGTGCCAGCAGTTTGCTCACCCTTGAGCAGTTCTTC.

In its sample, this clonotype was seen a few times. This chain uses TRBV27 with TRBJ1-2; possibly TRBD1 for D (6 bases). The CDR3 length is 14 residues. Trimming removed 3 bases at V and 5 bases at J, with 13 bases between. Germline values: CDR1 MNHEY, CDR2 SMNVEV (reference sequence). The CDR3 sequence is CASSFRGFLYGYTF. The CDR3 coding sequence is TGTGCCAGCAGTTTCAGGGGATTTTTATATGGCTACACCTTC.

This clonotype came up many times. CDR3 residues: CASQKMGSYEQYF. CDR3 coding DNA: TGTGCCTCCCAAAAGATGGGGAGCTACGAGCAGTACTTC. The J gene is TRBJ2-7, the V gene TRBV27; TRBD2 is a possible D gene (5 bases). The CDR3 consists of 13 residues. V gave up 11 bases and J gave up 3 bases, with 17 bases separating them. Per the germline V gene, CDR1 is MNHEY and CDR2 is SMNVEV (reference sequence).